One and the same sample provided the 12 T cell receptor beta chains below, sequenced in a study of T cell responses to AZD1222 COVID-19 vaccine. Some clones are missing from TCRdb's copy, which holds only in-frame ones; the method was immunoSEQ multiplex PCR. The table shows more than 100,000 clones, with around 92% occurring only once. Sequencing used peripheral blood, obtained 28 days after the second AZD1222 dose. These receptor sequences come from an adult who received the AZD1222 COVID-19 vaccine.

The chain combines TRBV10-3 with TRBJ2-1, with TRBD2 matching 10 bases. The V and J ends lost 2 bases and 5 bases, in that order; junction bases with no gene match: 3. The length of the CDR3 is 15 residues. In germline, CDR1 is ENHRY, CDR2 SYGVKD. As DNA, the CDR3 is TGTGCCATCAGTGAGCTAGCGGGAGATGACAATGAGCAGTTCTTC. This encodes CAISELAGDDNEQFF.

The rearrangement uses TRBV3-1 (or the pseudogene TRBV3-2) and TRBJ1-2, with 8 bases lining up with TRBD1. Germline trimming cut 4 bases from V and 6 bases from J; bases unmatched to any gene: 4. CDR3 length: 13 residues. Germline CDR1 is LGHDT and CDR2 is YNNKEL (reference sequence). The CDR3 coding sequence is TGTGCCAGCAGCCCGGGACAGGCGGATGGCTACACCTTC. This sequence encodes CASSPGQADGYTF.

V is TRBV7-9 and J is TRBJ1-3, with a weak D call TRBD1 (5 bases). Per the germline V gene, CDR1 is SEHNR and CDR2 is FQNEAQ (reference sequence). The V and J ends lost 10 bases and 5 bases respectively, with 15 bases between them. This CDR3 is 13 amino acids long. The CDR3 protein is CAINQGDRNTIYF. CDR3 DNA: TGTGCCATTAACCAAGGGGATCGAAACACCATATATTTT. Full variable domain (missing parts from reference TRBV7-9 and TRBJ1-3): DTGVSQNPRHKITKRGQNVTFRCDPISEHNRLYWYRQTLGQGPEFLTYFQNEAQLEKSRLLSDRFSAERPKGSFSTLEIQRTEQGDSAMYLCAINQGDRNTIYFGEGSWLTVV.

CDR3 protein: CASSSPPYGEKLFF. CDR3 nucleotides: TGTGCCAGCAGTTCTCCTCCCTATGGGGAAAAACTGTTTTTT. The chain has TRBV28 and TRBJ1-4; D is uncertain. The V gene lost 4 bases and the J gene lost 8 bases, with 14 bases spanning the gap. Germline CDR1 MDHEN, CDR2 SYDVKM. This CDR3 has 14 amino acids. Supplemented by reference TRBV28 and TRBJ1-4, the full variable domain reads DVKVTQSSRYLVKRTGEKVFLECVQDMDHENMFWYRQDPGLGLRLIYFSYDVKMKEKGDIPEGYSVSREKKERFSLILESASTNQTSMYLCASSSPPYGEKLFFGSGTQLSVL.

In this sample, this clone turned up once. The chain joins TRBV14 to TRBJ2-1; D possibly corresponds to TRBD1 (6 bases). The germline gives CDR1 SGHDN, CDR2 FVKESK. The ends were cut back, 3 bases at V and 0 bases at J, with 9 bases in the middle. The CDR3 totals 15 residues. The CDR3 region is CASSQGASSYNEQFF. Here the CDR3 DNA reads TGTGCCAGCAGCCAGGGGGCGAGCTCCTACAATGAGCAGTTCTTC.

The rearrangement joins TRBV28 to TRBJ2-1; 12 nucleotides match TRBD2. The CDR3 extends over 14 amino acids. With V trimmed by 6 bases and J by 12 bases, 9 bases remained unmatched. Germline CDR1 reads MDHEN; CDR2 reads SYDVKM. CDR3: CASSSTSGRGGQFF. CDR3 nucleotides: TGTGCCAGCAGCTCGACTAGCGGGAGAGGCGGGCAGTTCTTC.

The chain combines TRBV20-1 with TRBJ2-5; 7 bases are shared with TRBD2. V shed 6 bases and J 5 bases; nucleotides not matched to a gene: 3. The CDR3 runs 11 residues. Germline CDR1 and CDR2: DFQATT and SNEGSKA (reference sequence). The CDR3 loop reads CSARRGETQYF. In DNA, the CDR3 is TGCAGTGCCAGGCGGGGGGAGACCCAGTACTTC.

The chain is built from TRBV5-4 and TRBJ1-2, with TRBD1 identical over 9 bases. This CDR3 has 15 residues. The germline gives CDR1 SGHNT, CDR2 YYREEE (reference sequence). After removal of 4 bases from V and 7 bases from J, the junction contained 11 bases not matched to a gene. CDR3: CASSGLGGQGPGYTF. The CDR3 DNA sequence: TGTGCCAGCAGCGGGCTTGGGGGACAGGGACCTGGCTACACCTTC.

J is TRBJ1-3 and V is TRBV6-5; D is ambiguous. V dropped 0 bases and J dropped 0 bases, with 6 bases sitting between them. The CDR3 consists of 15 residues. Germline assignment: CDR1 MNHEY and CDR2 SVGAGI. CDR3: CASSYSSYSGNTIYF. CDR3 sequence (DNA): TGTGCCAGCAGTTACTCGAGCTACTCTGGAAACACCATATATTTT.

V and J are TRBV12-5 and TRBJ1-5; 7 bases line up with TRBD1. The CDR3 contains 12 residues. V lost 5 bases, J lost 11 bases, and 6 bases stayed unmatched. Germline lookup yields CDR1 LGHNT and CDR2 FRNRAP. In nucleotides, the CDR3 is TGTGCTAGTGGTCCGCCAGGGGGGGCCCAGCATTTT. This encodes CASGPPGGAQHF.

This clone occurred once. The genes are TRBV12-3 or TRBV12-4 and TRBJ2-7, with no clear D. CDR3 length equals 11 residues. V was trimmed by 6 bases and J by 3 bases, leaving 6 bases between them. CDR3: CASSYYYEQYF. In DNA, the CDR3 is TGTGCCAGCAGCTACTACTACGAGCAGTACTTC.

V is TRBV5-8 and J is TRBJ1-3, with TRBD1 matching over 8 bases. CDR1 is SGHTS and CDR2 is YDEGEE in the germline V gene. The V segment lost 4 bases and the J segment 6 bases; nucleotides outside the gene matches: 12. The CDR3 is made up of 16 amino acids. The CDR3 reads CASSRGGARGLNTIYF. The CDR3 DNA reads TGTGCCAGCAGCCGCGGAGGGGCCAGGGGGCTAAACACCATATATTTT.